This T cell receptor (beta chain) was retrieved from a study of siplizumab effects on memory and regulatory T cells. TCRdb keeps only in-frame clones here, not all; method: immunoSEQ multiplex PCR. Among approximately 60,000 clones, around 96% were seen once, and the ten largest hold 0.08% to 0.1%. The specimen sequenced was naive CD8+ T cells sorted from blood. The source of this sequence is a human donor in good health.

CDR3: CASREIEWGETQYF. The CDR3 DNA sequence: TGCGCCAGCAGGGAGATAGAATGGGGAGAGACCCAGTACTTC. The chain employs TRBV5-1 and TRBJ2-5; D uncertain. The length of the CDR3 is 14 residues. Trimming shortened V by 5 bases and J by 4 bases, and 15 bases separated the two germline ends. Germline loops: CDR1 SGHRS, CDR2 YFSETQ.